A single T cell receptor (beta chain) is shown here with its context. This record belongs to a study of T cells after posttransplantation cyclophosphamide. V lost 6 bases and J lost 4; bases outside the gene matches: 5. The V gene's germline CDR1 is MGHRA and CDR2 YSYEKL. This CDR3 has 15 amino acids. Sequencing was performed with immunoSEQ multiplex PCR; in TCRdb, only in-frame clones are kept and a portion is missing. The sample has 45,000 to 60,000 clones, roughly nine tenths seen once. This TCR was sampled from a woman aged 45-59 years in good health and a related stem cell transplant donor. The chain joins TRBV4-1 to TRBJ2-1; 11 bases line up with TRBD2. The sequenced material came from PBMCs. The CDR3 DNA sequence: TGCGCCAGCAGGGGACTAGCGGAGATATACAATGAGCAGTTCTTC. Amino acid sequence: CASRGLAEIYNEQFF.